The 10 T cell receptor beta chains given below trace back to one sample, sequenced in a study of response to subunit inactivated influenza vaccine. TCRdb independently ran MiXCR on the RT-PCR reads; one entry per CDR3 protein. The table includes roughly 500,000 distinct CDR3 sequences, 25% detected once. The source material was CD4+ T cells sorted from PBMCs, sampled more than 4 days after vaccination. The receptor source for this set is a man aged 45-65 years who received an inactivated influenza vaccine.

This clonotype was observed a single time. Possible read error: a much larger clone is one base away. V and J are TRBV12-3 or TRBV12-4 and TRBJ2-5; D gene uncertain. V lost 1 base, J lost 0 bases, and 12 bases lay in between. The length of the CDR3 is 16 residues. CDR3 DNA sequence: TGTGCCAGCAGTTTAGTCCCCTCCTCGTACCAAGAGACCCAGTACTTC. It is translated as CASSLVPSSYQETQYF.

The rearrangement links TRBV18 to TRBJ1-4; TRBD1 might be the D (5 bases). From germline, CDR1 is KGHSH and CDR2 LQKENI. V dropped 3 bases and J dropped 8 bases, with 16 bases sitting between them. The CDR3 totals 15 residues. CDR3 nucleotides: TGTGCCAGCTCACCGGGGCTAACAGAACGAGAAAAACTGTTTTTT. It is translated as CASSPGLTEREKLFF.

DNA of the CDR3: TGTGCCAGCACCCTGACTAGCGGGAGAGTTGAGCAGTTCTTC. Amino acid sequence: CASTLTSGRVEQFF. This chain uses TRBV3-1 with TRBJ2-1; 12 bases line up with TRBD2. Germline V gives CDR1 LGHDT, CDR2 YNNKEL (reference sequence). The CDR3 consists of 14 residues. V lost 7 bases, J lost 9 bases, and 7 bases stayed unmatched.

This clonotype was observed at least ten times. The V gene is TRBV5-1, the J gene TRBJ2-7, with D unresolved. With 2 bases removed from V and 1 base from J, the gap between germline ends came to 7 bases. CDR3 length equals 13 residues. In germline, CDR1 is SGHRS, CDR2 YFSETQ. The CDR3, as DNA: TGCGCCAGCAGCTTTACGGTATCCTACGAGCAGTACTTC. This encodes CASSFTVSYEQYF.

This chain uses TRBV27 with TRBJ2-2; 11 nucleotides align to TRBD2. Germline CDR1 MNHEY, CDR2 SMNVEV (reference sequence). Unmatched junction bases numbered 11, after V lost 8 bases and J lost 3 bases. The CDR3 is 17 amino acids. In DNA form, the CDR3 reads TGTGCCAGCCACAGCTTGACTAGCGGGATCGACACCGGGGAGCTGTTTTTT. This codes for CASHSLTSGIDTGELFF.

The rearrangement links TRBV6-1 to TRBJ1-1; D remains ambiguous. Germline V CDR1 and CDR2: MNHNS, SASEGT. The CDR3 consists of 13 residues. Trimming shortened V by 8 bases and J by 1 base, and 11 bases separated the two germline ends. CDR3: CASWTQGNTEAFF. CDR3 DNA sequence: TGTGCCAGCTGGACCCAAGGGAACACTGAAGCTTTCTTT.

V gene TRBV12-3 or TRBV12-4 combines with J gene TRBJ2-4; D remains ambiguous. The CDR3 length is 14 residues. Trimming stripped 3 bases from V and 0 bases from J, with 6 bases between. The DNA for the CDR3 is TGTGCCAGCAGTTTTAACCAAGCCAAAAACATTCAGTACTTC. Translation gives CASSFNQAKNIQYF.

CDR3 nucleotide sequence: TGTGCCAGCAGCCCGGCGACTATTCGTGAGCAGTTCTTC. It specifies CASSPATIREQFF. V usage is TRBV7-2 and J usage is TRBJ2-1, with D perhaps matching TRBD2 (5 bases). Germline V CDR1 and CDR2: SGHTA, FQGNSA. The germline V and J ends were trimmed by 5 bases and 9 bases, with 14 bases remaining between them. This CDR3 has 13 amino acids.

This clonotype was seen repeatedly, ten times or more. CDR3 nucleotide sequence: TGTGCCAGCAGCTCCCTCGCTGTAAGCGCTACTAGGAGGGAGACCCAGTACTTC. Amino acid sequence: CASSSLAVSATRRETQYF. J is TRBJ2-5 and V is TRBV11-2; D might be TRBD2 (5 bases). CDR1 is SGHAT, CDR2 FQNNGV, per germline. V was cut by 4 bases and J by 5 bases, with 26 bases left in between. CDR3 length equals 18 residues. The variable domain in full, with the rest retrieved from reference TRBV11-2 and TRBJ2-5, is EAGVAQSPRYKIIEKRQSVAFWCNPISGHATLYWYQQILGQGPKLLIQFQNNGVVDDSQLPKDRFSAERLKGVDSTLKIQPAKLEDSAVYLCASSSLAVSATRRETQYFGPGTRLLVL.

The chain carries TRBV6-2 or TRBV6-3 and TRBJ2-1; D remains ambiguous. CDR1 MNHEY and CDR2 SVGEGT come from the germline V gene. This CDR3 spans 14 amino acids. V was pared by 8 bases and J by 0 bases, with 11 bases between. CDR3 sequence reads: CASRSGDSYNEQFF. The CDR3 region has the DNA TGTGCCAGCCGAAGTGGGGACTCCTACAATGAGCAGTTCTTC.